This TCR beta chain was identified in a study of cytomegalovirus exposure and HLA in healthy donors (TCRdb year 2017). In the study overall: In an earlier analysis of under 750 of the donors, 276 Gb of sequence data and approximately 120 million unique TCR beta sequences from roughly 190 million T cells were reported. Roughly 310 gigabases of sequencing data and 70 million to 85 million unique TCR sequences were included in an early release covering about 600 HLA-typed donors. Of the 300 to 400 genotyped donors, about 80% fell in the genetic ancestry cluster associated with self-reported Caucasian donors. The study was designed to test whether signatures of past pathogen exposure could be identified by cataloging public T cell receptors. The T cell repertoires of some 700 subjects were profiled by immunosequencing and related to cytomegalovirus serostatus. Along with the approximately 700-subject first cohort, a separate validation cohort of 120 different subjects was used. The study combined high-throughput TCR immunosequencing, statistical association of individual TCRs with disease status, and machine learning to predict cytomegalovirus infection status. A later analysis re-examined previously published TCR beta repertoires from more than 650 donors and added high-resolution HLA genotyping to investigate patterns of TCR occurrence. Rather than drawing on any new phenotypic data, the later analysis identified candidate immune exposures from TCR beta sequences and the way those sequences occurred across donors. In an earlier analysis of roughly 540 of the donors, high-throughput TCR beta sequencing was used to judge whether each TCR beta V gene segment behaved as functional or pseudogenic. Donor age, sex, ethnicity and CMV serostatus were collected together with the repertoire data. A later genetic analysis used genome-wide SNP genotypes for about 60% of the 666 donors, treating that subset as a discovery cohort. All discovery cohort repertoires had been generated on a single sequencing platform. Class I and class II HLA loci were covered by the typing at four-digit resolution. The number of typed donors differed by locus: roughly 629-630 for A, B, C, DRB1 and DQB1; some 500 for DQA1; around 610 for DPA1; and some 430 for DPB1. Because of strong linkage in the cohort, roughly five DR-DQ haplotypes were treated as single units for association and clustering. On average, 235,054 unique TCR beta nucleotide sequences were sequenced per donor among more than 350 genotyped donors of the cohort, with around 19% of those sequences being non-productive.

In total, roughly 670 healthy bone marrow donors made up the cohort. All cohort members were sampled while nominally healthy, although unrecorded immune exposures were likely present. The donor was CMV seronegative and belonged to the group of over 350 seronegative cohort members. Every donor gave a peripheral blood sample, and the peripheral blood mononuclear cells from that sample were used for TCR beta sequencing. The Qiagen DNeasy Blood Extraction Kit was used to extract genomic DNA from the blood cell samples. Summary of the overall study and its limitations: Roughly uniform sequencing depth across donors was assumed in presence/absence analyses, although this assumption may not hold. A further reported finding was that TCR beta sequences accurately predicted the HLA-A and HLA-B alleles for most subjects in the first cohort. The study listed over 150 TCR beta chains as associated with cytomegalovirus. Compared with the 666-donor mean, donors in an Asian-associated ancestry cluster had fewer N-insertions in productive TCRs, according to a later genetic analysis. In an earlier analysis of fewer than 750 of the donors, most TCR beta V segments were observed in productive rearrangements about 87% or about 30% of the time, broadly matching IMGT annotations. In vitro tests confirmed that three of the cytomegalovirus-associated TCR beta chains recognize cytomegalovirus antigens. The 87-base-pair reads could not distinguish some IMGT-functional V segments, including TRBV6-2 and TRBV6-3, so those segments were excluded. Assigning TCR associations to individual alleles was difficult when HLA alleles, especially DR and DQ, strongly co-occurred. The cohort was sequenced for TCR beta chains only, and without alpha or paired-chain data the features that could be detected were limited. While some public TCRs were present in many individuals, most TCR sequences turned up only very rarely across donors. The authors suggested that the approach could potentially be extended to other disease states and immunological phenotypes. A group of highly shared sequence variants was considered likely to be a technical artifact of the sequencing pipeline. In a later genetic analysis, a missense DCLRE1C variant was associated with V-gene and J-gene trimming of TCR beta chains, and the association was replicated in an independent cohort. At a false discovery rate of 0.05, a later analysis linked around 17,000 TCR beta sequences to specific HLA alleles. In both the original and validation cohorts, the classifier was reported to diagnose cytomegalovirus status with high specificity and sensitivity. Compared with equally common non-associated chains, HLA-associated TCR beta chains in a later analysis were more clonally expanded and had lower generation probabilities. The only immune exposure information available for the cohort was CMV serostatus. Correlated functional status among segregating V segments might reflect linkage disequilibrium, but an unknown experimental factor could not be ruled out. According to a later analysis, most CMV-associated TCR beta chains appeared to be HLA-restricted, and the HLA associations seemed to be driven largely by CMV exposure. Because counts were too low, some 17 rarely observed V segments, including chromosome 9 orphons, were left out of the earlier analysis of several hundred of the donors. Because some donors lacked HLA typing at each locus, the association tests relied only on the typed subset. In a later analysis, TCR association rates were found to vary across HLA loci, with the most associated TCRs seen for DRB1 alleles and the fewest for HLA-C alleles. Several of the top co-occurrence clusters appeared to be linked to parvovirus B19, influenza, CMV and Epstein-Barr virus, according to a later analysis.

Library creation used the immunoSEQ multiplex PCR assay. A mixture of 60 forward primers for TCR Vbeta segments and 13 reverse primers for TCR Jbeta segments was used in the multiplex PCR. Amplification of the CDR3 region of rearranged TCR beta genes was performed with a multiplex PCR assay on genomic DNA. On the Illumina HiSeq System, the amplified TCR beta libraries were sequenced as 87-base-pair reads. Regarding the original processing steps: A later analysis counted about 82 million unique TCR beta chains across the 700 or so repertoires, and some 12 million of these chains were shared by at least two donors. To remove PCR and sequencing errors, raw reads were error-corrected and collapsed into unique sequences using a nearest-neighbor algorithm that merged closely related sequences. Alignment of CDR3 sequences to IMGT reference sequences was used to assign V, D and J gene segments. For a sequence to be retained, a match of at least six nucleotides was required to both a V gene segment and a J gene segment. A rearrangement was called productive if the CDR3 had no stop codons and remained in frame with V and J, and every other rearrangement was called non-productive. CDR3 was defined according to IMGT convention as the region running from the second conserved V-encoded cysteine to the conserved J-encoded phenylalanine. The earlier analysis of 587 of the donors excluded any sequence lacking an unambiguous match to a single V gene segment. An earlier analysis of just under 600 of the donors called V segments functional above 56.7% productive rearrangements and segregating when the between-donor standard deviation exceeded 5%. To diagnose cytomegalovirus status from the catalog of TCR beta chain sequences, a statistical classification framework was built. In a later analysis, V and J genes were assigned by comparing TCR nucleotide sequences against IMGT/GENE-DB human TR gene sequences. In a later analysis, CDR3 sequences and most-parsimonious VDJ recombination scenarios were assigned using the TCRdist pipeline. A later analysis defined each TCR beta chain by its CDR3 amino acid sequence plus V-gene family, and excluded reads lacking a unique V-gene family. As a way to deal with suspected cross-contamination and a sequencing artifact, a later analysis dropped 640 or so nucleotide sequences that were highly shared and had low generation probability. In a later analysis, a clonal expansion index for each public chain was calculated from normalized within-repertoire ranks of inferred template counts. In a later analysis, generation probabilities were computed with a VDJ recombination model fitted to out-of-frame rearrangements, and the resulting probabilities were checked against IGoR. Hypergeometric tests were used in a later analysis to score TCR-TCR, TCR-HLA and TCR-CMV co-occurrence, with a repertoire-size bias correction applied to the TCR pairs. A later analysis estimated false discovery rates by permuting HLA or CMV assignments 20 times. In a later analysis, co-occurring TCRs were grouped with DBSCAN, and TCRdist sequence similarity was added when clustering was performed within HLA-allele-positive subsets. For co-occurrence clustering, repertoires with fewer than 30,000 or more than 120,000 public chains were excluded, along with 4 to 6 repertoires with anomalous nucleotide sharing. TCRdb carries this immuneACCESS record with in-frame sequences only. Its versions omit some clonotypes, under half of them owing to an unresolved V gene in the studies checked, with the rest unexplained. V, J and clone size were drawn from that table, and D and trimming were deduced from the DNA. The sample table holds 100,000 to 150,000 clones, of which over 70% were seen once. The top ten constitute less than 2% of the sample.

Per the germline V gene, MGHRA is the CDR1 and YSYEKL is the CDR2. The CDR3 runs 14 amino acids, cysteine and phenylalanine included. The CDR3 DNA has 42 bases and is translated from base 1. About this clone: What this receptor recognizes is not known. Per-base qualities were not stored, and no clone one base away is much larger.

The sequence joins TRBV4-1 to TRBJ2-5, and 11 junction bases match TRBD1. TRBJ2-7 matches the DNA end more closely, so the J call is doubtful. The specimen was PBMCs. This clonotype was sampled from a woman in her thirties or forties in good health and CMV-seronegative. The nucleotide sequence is TGCGCCAGCAGCGTGGACAGGGGGCTGTACGAGCAGTACTTC. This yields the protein CASSVDRGLYEQYF.